The 7 T cell receptor beta chains below all came from one sample that was sequenced in a study of T cell changes during pregnancy in multiple sclerosis. The repertoire was sequenced with immunoSEQ multiplex PCR; TCRdb's copy has only in-frame clones and lacks some. In the table there are more than 80,000 clones, approximately 90% of which are singletons. The material sequenced was PBMCs, taken in the first trimester of pregnancy. The receptors shown here come from a female donor in good health, serving as a control in a pregnancy study. Some clones in this sample may be carry-over from other donors' samples.

The V gene is TRBV28, the J gene TRBJ2-1; D remains unclear. The CDR3 has 12 amino acids. The V and J ends lost 7 bases and 5 bases respectively, with 9 bases between them. Germline loops: CDR1 MDHEN, CDR2 SYDVKM. CDR3 nucleotides: TGTGCCAGCACGCTAGGCAACAATGAGCAGTTCTTC. It is translated as CASTLGNNEQFF.

V is TRBV16 and J is TRBJ2-1; 8 positions agree with TRBD1. With V trimmed by 4 bases and J by 2 bases, 4 bases remained unmatched. CDR1 KGHSY and CDR2 FQNENV come from the germline V gene. CDR3 length: 15 amino acids. The CDR3 nucleotides are TGTGCCAGCAGCCCAGACAGGGGAACCTACAATGAGCAGTTCTTC. Translation: CASSPDRGTYNEQFF.

This chain joins TRBV6-5 and TRBJ1-1, with D possibly being TRBD1 (5 bases). The CDR3 runs to 13 residues. V was clipped by 9 bases and J by 0 bases, with 11 bases between them. Per the germline V gene, CDR1 is MNHEY and CDR2 is SVGAGI. The chain's CDR3 is CASIDRVNTEAFF. The CDR3 region has the DNA TGTGCCAGTATCGACAGAGTGAACACTGAAGCTTTCTTT.

This rearrangement joins TRBV18 to TRBJ1-3, with a possible D match to TRBD1 (5 bases). V was clipped by 3 bases and J by 0 bases, with 12 bases between them. The CDR3 runs to 16 residues. The germline CDR1 and CDR2 sequences are KGHSH and LQKENI. The DNA for the CDR3 is TGTGCCAGCTCACCGGAACAGGTTACCTCTGGAAACACCATATATTTT. Translated, it gives CASSPEQVTSGNTIYF. Full variable domain (rest looked up from reference TRBV18 and TRBJ1-3): NAGVMQNPRHLVRRRGQEARLRCSPMKGHSHVYWYRQLPEEGLKFMVYLQKENIIDESGMPKERFSAEFPKEGPSILRIQQVVRGDSAAYFCASSPEQVTSGNTIYFGEGSWLTVV.

The V call is TRBV9, the J call TRBJ1-1, with TRBD1 as a possible D gene (5 bases). V lost 4 bases and J 3 bases, leaving 16 bases between the germline ends. In germline, CDR1 is SGDLS, CDR2 YYNGEE. CDR3 length: 15 residues. The CDR3 protein is CASSPLGAAYTEAFF. The DNA of the CDR3 is TGTGCCAGCAGCCCCCTTGGGGCAGCCTACACTGAAGCTTTCTTT.

The chain joins TRBV28 to TRBJ2-1; D ambiguous. Germline V gene sequence: CDR1 MDHEN, CDR2 SYDVKM. The CDR3 is made up of 12 amino acids. V lost 3 bases, J lost 6 bases, and 6 bases lay in between. CDR3: CASSLPVNEQFF. CDR3 coding DNA: TGTGCCAGCAGTTTGCCGGTCAATGAGCAGTTCTTC.

The rearrangement links TRBV19 to TRBJ1-2; D may be TRBD1 (5 bases). Germline V gene data show CDR1 as LNHDA and CDR2 as SQIVND (reference sequence). This CDR3 contains 14 residues. V shed 3 bases and J shed 2 bases, with 10 bases lying between them. Written as DNA, the CDR3 is TGTGCCAGTAGTATCAGGGTTTTGAACTATGGCTACACCTTC. This sequence encodes CASSIRVLNYGYTF.